One and the same sample provided the 9 T cell receptor beta chains below, sequenced in a study of CD8+ T cells in alopecia areata. cDNA serving as the sequencing template came from extracted, reverse transcribed RNA. The method was immunoSEQ multiplex PCR; TCRdb's version includes in-frame clones alone and lacks a portion of them. The sample includes fewer than 200,000 clones, around three fifths seen only once; the top ten take approximately 15%. Treatment given: oral pan-JAK inhibitor, 5-10 mg twice daily. This material consisted of CD4+ T cells sorted from blood, taken at week 24, from a patient treated with tofacitinib. These receptors were taken from a human donor with alopecia areata.

This clone has just a few counts. The V gene is TRBV29-1, the J gene TRBJ1-1; D is unclear. Germline assignment: CDR1 SQVTM and CDR2 ANQGSEA. The length of the CDR3 is 10 residues. V dropped 7 bases and J dropped 10 bases, with 13 bases sitting between them. DNA of the CDR3: TGCAGCGCACGGGAGACTAGAGCTTTCTTT. It codes for CSARETRAFF.

Only a few counts were recorded for this clone. This rearrangement joins TRBV29-1 to TRBJ1-2; D not resolved. This CDR3 contains 14 residues. Germline V gene lookup returns CDR1 SQVTM and CDR2 ANQGSEA. V was trimmed by 3 bases and J by 0 bases, leaving 11 bases between them. The CDR3 region has the DNA TGCAGCGTTGATGCGAGGGATACTAACTATGGCTACACCTTC. The encoded protein is CSVDARDTNYGYTF.

The CDR3 nucleotides read TGTGCCTGGAGTAAAGGGAACTATGGCTACACCTTC. Translation gives CAWSKGNYGYTF. The chain uses TRBV30 and TRBJ1-2; D is ambiguous. Germline V gives CDR1 GTSNPN, CDR2 SVGIG (reference sequence). This CDR3 is built from 12 residues. The ends were cut back, 2 bases at V and 2 bases at J, with 6 bases in the middle. The full variable domain, with the rest looked up from reference TRBV30 and TRBJ1-2, is SQTIHQWPATLVQPVGSPLSLECTVEGTSNPNLYWYRQAAGRGLQLLFYSVGIGQISSEVPQNLSASRPQDRQFILSSKKLLLSDSGFYLCAWSKGNYGYTFGSGTRLTVV.

The chain has TRBV30 and TRBJ2-1; D call uncertain. Germline CDR1 is GTSNPN and CDR2 is SVGIG (reference sequence). The CDR3 has 14 residues. Trimming left V 0 bases short and J 7 bases short, with 13 bases between. The CDR3 loop reads CAWSVLRRGNEQFF. CDR3 DNA sequence: TGTGCCTGGAGTGTACTAAGGCGCGGAAATGAGCAGTTCTTC.

The chain employs TRBV19 and TRBJ1-5, with D perhaps TRBD1 (6 bases). The CDR3 sequence is 15 residues long. Between the trimmed V and J ends, which lost 10 bases and 4 bases, there was a span of 20 bases. Looked up from germline, CDR1 is LNHDA and CDR2 is SQIVND (reference sequence). The CDR3 spells CATRMQAGENQPQHF. CDR3 in DNA: TGTGCCACCCGTATGCAGGCAGGGGAAAATCAGCCCCAGCATTTT.

The chain has TRBV27 and TRBJ2-5, with D perhaps assigned TRBD1 or TRBD2 (6 bases each). With 7 bases removed from V and 5 bases from J, the gap between germline ends came to 14 bases. This CDR3 has 13 residues. Germline V CDR1 and CDR2: MNHEY, SMNVEV (reference sequence). This CDR3 is CASMKWGAETQYF. The CDR3 DNA sequence: TGTGCCAGCATGAAGTGGGGGGCCGAGACCCAGTACTTC.

The chain links TRBV23-1 to TRBJ2-7; 8 nucleotides match TRBD1. TRBV23-1 belongs to the ORF category, with a function that is uncertain. CDR3 size: 14 residues. With V trimmed by 4 bases and J by 4 bases, 6 bases remained unmatched. The CDR3 DNA sequence: TGCGCCAGCAGTCTCCGGACAGGGCCTTACGAGCAGTACTTC. Amino acids: CASSLRTGPYEQYF.

This clone was counted once. The gene calls are TRBV1 and TRBJ2-5; TRBD2 is the table's D call and was not checked against the DNA. TRBV1 is noted as a pseudogene. The CDR3 spans 16 residues. This CDR3 is CTSSLRLAGSQETQYF. The DNA of the CDR3 is TGCACCAGCAGTCTAAGACTAGCGGGGAGCCAAGAGACCCAGTACTTC.

The CDR3, as DNA: TGCGCCAGCAGCTTGCCACGACAGGGGGCGATACAGTTCTTC. It is translated as CASSLPRQGAIQFF. V gene TRBV5-1 combines with J gene TRBJ2-1; 10 nucleotides line up with TRBD1. V lost 1 base and J lost 13; bases outside the gene matches: 8. CDR3 length: 14 amino acids. Germline V gives CDR1 SGHRS, CDR2 YFSETQ.